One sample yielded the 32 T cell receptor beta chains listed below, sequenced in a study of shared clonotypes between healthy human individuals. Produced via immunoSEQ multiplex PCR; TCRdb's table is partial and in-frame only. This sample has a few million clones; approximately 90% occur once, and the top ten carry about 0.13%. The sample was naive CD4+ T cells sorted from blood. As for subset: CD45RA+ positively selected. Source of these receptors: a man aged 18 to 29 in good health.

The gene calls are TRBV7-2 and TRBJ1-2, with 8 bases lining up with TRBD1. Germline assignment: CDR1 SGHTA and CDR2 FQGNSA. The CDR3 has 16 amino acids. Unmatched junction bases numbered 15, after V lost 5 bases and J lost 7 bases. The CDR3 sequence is CASSPTGTGFLSGYTF. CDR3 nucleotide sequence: TGTGCCAGCAGCCCGACCGGGACAGGATTTTTGAGTGGCTACACCTTC.

The CDR3 here is CASSQNRVVNTEAFF. The CDR3 DNA reads as TGTGCCAGCAGCCAGAACAGGGTGGTGAACACTGAAGCTTTCTTT. The rearrangement joins TRBV28 to TRBJ1-1, with D perhaps matching TRBD1 (6 bases). The CDR3 covers 15 residues. CDR1 MDHEN and CDR2 SYDVKM come from the germline V gene. Trimming took 6 bases from V and 0 from J, leaving 14 bases between them.

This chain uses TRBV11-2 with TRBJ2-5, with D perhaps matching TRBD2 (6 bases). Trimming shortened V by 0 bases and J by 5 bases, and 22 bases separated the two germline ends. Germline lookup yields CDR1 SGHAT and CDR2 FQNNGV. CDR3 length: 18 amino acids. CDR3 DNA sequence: TGTGCCAGCAGCTTAGATAGGCGGCTAGCGTTGTTTGGGGAGACCCAGTACTTC. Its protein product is CASSLDRRLALFGETQYF. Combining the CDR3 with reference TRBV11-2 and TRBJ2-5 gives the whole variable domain EAGVAQSPRYKIIEKRQSVAFWCNPISGHATLYWYQQILGQGPKLLIQFQNNGVVDDSQLPKDRFSAERLKGVDSTLKIQPAKLEDSAVYLCASSLDRRLALFGETQYFGPGTRLLVL.

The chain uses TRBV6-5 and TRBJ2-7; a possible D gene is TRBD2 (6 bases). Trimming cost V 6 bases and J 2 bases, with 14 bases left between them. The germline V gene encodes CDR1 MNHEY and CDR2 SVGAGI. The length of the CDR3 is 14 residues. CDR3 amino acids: CASRRGLLAYEQYF. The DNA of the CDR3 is TGTGCCAGCAGACGGGGACTCCTTGCCTACGAGCAGTACTTC.

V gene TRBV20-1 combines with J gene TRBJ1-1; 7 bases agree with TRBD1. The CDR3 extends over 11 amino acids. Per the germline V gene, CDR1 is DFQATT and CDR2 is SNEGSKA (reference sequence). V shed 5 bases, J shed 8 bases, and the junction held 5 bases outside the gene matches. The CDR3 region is CSAHRDREAFF. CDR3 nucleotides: TGCAGTGCTCACCGGGACAGAGAAGCTTTCTTT.

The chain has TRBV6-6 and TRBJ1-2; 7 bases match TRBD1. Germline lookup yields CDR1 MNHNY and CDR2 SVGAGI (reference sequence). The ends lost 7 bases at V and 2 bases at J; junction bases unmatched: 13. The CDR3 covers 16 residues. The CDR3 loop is CASTRGGGEPNYGYTF. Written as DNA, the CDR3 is TGTGCCAGCACCAGAGGAGGGGGCGAGCCCAACTATGGCTACACCTTC.

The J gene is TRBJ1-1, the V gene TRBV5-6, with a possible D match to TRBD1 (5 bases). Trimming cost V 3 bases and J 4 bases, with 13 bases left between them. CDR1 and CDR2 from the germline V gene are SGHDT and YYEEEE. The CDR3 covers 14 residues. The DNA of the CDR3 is TGTGCCAGCAGCTCCGAAAGGGACGGCACTGAAGCTTTCTTT. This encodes CASSSERDGTEAFF.

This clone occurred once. The CDR3 DNA is TGCGCCAGCAGCCAAGATGGGGAGGCTGGGCTGAACGAGCAGTACTTC. Amino acids: CASSQDGEAGLNEQYF. The chain is built from TRBV4-3 and TRBJ2-7, with D maybe TRBD2 (6 bases). The length of the CDR3 is 16 residues. CDR1 is LGHNA and CDR2 is YSLEER in the germline V gene. V gave up 0 bases and J gave up 5 bases, with 17 bases separating them.

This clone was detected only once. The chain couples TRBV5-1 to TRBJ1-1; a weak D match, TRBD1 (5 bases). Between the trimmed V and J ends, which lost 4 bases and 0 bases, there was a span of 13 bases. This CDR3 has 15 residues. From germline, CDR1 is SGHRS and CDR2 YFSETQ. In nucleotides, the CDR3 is TGCGCCAGCAGCCCACTACAGGATATGAACACTGAAGCTTTCTTT. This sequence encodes CASSPLQDMNTEAFF.

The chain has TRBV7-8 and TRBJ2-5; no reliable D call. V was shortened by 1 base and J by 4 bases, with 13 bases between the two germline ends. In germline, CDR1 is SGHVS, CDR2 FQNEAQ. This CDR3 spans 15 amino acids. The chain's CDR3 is CASSLGTIGPETQYF. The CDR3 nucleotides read TGTGCCAGCAGCTTAGGCACCATAGGCCCAGAGACCCAGTACTTC.

This CDR3 reads CASSRISGIWSEQYF. The CDR3 coding sequence is TGTGCCAGCAGCCGTATTAGCGGGATCTGGAGCGAGCAGTACTTC. This chain joins TRBV7-9 and TRBJ2-7; 8 nucleotides agree with TRBD2. The V gene end was trimmed by 5 bases and the J gene end by 6 bases; junction bases not matched to a gene: 12. From germline, CDR1 is SEHNR and CDR2 FQNEAQ (reference sequence). The CDR3 is 15 amino acids. The entire variable domain, with the rest obtained from reference TRBV7-9 and TRBJ2-7, is as follows: DTGVSQNPRHKITKRGQNVTFRCDPISEHNRLYWYRQTLGQGPEFLTYFQNEAQLEKSRLLSDRFSAERPKGSFSTLEIQRTEQGDSAMYLCASSRISGIWSEQYFGPGTRLTVT.

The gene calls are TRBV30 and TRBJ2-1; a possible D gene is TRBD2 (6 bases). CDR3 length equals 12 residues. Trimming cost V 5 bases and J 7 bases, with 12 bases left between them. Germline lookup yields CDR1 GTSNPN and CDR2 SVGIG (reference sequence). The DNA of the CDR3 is TGTGCCTGGGGGGGACTCGGAAATGAGCAGTTCTTC. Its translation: CAWGGLGNEQFF.

DNA for the CDR3: TGCAGTGCTAACGACAACTATGGCTACACCTTC. Its protein product is CSANDNYGYTF. This chain connects TRBV20-1 to TRBJ1-2; no definite D call. The CDR3 has 11 amino acids. V was clipped by 4 bases and J by 2 bases, with 5 bases between them. CDR1 and CDR2 (germline): DFQATT, SNEGSKA (reference sequence).

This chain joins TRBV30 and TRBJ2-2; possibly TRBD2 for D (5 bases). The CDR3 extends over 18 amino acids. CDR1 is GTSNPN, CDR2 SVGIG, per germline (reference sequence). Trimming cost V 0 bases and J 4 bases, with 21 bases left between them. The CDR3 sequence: CAWSVPPLRSRGTGELFF. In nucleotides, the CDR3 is TGTGCCTGGAGTGTACCCCCTCTTAGATCCCGGGGCACCGGGGAGCTGTTTTTT.

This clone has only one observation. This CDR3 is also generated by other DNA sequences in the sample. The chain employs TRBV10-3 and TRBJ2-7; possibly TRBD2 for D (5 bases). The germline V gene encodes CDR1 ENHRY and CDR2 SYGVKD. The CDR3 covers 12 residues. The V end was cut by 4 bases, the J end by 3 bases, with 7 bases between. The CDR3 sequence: CAISVGGYEQYF. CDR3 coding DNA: TGTGCCATCAGTGTAGGAGGCTACGAGCAGTACTTC.

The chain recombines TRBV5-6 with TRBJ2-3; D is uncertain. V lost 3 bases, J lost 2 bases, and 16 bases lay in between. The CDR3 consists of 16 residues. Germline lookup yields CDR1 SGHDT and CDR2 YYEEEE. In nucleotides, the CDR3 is TGTGCCAGCAGCTCTGCTTATCGAGAACTCACAGATACGCAGTATTTT. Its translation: CASSSAYRELTDTQYF.

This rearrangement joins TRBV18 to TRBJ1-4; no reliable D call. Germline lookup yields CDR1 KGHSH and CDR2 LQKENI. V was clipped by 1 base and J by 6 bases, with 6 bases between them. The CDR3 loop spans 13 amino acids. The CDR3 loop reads CASSPLKDEKLFF. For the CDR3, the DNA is TGTGCCAGCTCACCACTAAAGGATGAAAAACTGTTTTTT.

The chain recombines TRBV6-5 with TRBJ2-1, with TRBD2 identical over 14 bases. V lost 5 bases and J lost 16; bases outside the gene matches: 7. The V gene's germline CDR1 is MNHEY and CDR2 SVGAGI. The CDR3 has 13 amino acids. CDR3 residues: CASSAPGLAGEFF. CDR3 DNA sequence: TGTGCCAGCAGTGCCCCGGGACTAGCGGGAGAATTCTTC.

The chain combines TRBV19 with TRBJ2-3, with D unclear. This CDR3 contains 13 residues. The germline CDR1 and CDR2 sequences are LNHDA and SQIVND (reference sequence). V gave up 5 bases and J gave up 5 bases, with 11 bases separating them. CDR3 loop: CASSRKREDTQYF. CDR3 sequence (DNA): TGTGCCAGTAGTCGTAAAAGGGAAGATACGCAGTATTTT.

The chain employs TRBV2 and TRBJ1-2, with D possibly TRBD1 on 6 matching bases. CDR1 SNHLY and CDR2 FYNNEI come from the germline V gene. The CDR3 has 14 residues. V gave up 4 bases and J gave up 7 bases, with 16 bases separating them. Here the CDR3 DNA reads TGTGCCAGCAGTGCCGGGGGCTTCCTTCTTGGCTACACCTTC. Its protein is CASSAGGFLLGYTF.

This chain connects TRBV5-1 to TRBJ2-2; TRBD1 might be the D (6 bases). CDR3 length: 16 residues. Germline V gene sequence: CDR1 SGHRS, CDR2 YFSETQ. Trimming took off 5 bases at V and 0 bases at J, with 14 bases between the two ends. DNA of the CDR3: TGCGCCAGCAGAGGGGGTACGTTCGCGAACACCGGGGAGCTGTTTTTT. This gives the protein CASRGGTFANTGELFF.

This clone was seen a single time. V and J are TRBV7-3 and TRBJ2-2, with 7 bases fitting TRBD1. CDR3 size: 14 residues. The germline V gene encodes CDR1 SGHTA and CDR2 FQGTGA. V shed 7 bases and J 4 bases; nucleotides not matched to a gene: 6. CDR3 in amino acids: CASTDRAGTGELFF. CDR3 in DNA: TGTGCCAGCACCGACAGGGCGGGCACCGGGGAGCTGTTTTTT. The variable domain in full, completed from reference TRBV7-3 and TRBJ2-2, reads GAGVSQTPSNKVTEKGKYVELRCDPISGHTALYWYRQSLGQGPEFLIYFQGTGAADDSGLPNDRFFAVRPEGSVSTLKIQRTERGDSAVYLCASTDRAGTGELFFGEGSRLTVL.

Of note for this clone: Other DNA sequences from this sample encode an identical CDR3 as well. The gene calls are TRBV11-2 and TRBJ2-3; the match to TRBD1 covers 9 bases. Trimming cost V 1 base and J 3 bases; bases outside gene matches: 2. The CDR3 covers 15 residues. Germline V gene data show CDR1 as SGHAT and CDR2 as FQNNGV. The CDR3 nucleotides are TGTGCCAGCAGCTTAGGGGGACAGGGTACAGATACGCAGTATTTT. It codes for CASSLGGQGTDTQYF.

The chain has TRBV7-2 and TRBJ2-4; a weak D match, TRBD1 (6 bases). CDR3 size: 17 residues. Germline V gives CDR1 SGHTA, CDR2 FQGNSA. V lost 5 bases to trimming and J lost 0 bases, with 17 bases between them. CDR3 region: CASSPQGGSVAKNIQYF. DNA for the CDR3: TGTGCCAGCAGCCCGCAAGGGGGAAGCGTAGCCAAAAACATTCAGTACTTC.

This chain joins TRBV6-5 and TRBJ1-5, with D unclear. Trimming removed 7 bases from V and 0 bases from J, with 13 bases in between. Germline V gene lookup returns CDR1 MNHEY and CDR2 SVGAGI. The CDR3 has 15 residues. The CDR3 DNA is TGTGCCAGCACCCTGGACGGAAATAGCAATCAGCCCCAGCATTTT. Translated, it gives CASTLDGNSNQPQHF.

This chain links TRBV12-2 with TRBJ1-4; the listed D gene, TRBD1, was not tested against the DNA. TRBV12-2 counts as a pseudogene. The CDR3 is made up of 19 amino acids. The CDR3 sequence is CASRLGERALPGQYEKLFF. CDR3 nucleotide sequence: TGTGCAAGTCGCTTAGGGGAGAGGGCCCTTCCGGGACAGTACGAAAAACTGTTTTTT.

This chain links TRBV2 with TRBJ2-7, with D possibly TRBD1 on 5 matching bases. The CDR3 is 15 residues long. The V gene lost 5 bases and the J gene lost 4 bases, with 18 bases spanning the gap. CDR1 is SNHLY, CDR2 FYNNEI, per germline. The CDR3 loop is CASSSGFLGPYEQYF. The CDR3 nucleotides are TGTGCCAGCAGTTCAGGGTTTCTAGGCCCTTACGAGCAGTACTTC.

This chain's CDR3 is CASSLGGVAGAKTQYF. CDR3 sequence (DNA): TGTGCCAGCAGCTTGGGGGGAGTAGCGGGAGCGAAGACCCAGTACTTC. The rearrangement joins TRBV7-2 to TRBJ2-5; 9 positions agree with TRBD2. CDR3 length: 16 residues. The germline gives CDR1 SGHTA, CDR2 FQGNSA. V shed 3 bases, J shed 6 bases, and the junction held 11 bases outside the gene matches.

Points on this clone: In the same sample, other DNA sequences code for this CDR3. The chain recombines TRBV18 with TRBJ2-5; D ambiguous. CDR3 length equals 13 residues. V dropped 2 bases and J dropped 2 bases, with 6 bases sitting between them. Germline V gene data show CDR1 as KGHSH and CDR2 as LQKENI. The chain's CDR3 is CASSPLEQETQYF. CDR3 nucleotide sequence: TGTGCCAGCTCACCATTGGAGCAAGAGACCCAGTACTTC.

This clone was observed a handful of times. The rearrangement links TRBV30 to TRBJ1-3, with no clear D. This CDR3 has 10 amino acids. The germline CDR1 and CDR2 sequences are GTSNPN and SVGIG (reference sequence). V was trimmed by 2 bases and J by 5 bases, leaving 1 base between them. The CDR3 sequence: CAWSRNTIYF. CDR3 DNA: TGTGCCTGGAGTAGAAACACCATATATTTT.

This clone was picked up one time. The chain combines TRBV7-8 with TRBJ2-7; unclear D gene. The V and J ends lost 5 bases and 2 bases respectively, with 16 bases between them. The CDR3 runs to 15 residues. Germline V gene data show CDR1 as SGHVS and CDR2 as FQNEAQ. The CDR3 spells CASSHLEGMTYEQYF. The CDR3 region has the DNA TGTGCCAGCAGCCACCTTGAAGGGATGACCTACGAGCAGTACTTC.

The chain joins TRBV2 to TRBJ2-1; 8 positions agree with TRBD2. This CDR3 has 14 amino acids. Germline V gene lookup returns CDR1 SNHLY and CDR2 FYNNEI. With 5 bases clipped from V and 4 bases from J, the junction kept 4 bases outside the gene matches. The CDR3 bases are TGTGCCAGCAGTCAACTAGCGGTATACAATGAGCAGTTCTTC. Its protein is CASSQLAVYNEQFF.